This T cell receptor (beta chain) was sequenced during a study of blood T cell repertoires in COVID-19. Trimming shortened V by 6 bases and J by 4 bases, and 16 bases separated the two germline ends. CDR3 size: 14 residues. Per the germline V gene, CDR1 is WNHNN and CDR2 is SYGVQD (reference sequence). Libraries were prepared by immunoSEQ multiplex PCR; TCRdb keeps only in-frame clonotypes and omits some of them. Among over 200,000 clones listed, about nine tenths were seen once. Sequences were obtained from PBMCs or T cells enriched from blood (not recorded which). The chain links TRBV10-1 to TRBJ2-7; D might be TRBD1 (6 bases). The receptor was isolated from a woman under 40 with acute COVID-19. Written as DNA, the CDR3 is TGCGCCAGCAGCTCTGGATCTAGGGGGTACGAGCAGTACTTC. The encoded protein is CASSSGSRGYEQYF.